This T cell receptor (beta chain) was recovered during a study of preoperative IRX-2 immunotherapy in early breast cancer. Only in-frame clones appear in the TCRdb table, and some are missing; sequencing was by immunoSEQ multiplex PCR. The sample records more than 50,000 clones, roughly 94% being singletons. Treatment given: preoperative locoregional IRX-2 cytokine immunotherapy. Samples came from a phase Ib trial of preoperative locoregional IRX-2 cytokine immunotherapy. This clone was observed a handful of times. This material was obtained from a patient treated with IRX-2 immunotherapy. The TCR comes from a human donor with breast cancer.

The CDR3 bases are TGTGCCTGGAGGACAGGGCGTCGCACCGGGGAGCTGTTTTTT. Translation gives CAWRTGRRTGELFF. The V gene is TRBV30, the J gene TRBJ2-2; 7 bases are shared with TRBD1. This CDR3 has 14 residues. Germline V gene sequence: CDR1 GTSNPN, CDR2 SVGIG (reference sequence). The trim removed 3 bases at V and 4 bases at J, leaving 5 bases unmatched.